One sample yielded the 29 T cell receptor beta chains listed below, sequenced in a study of shared clonotypes between healthy human individuals. Generated by immunoSEQ multiplex PCR, the TCRdb table keeps only in-frame clones and is missing some. The data show hundreds of thousands of clones, just over 90% seen once. CD45RO-negative cells were positively selected for CCR7, leaving out terminally differentiated effector memory CD45RA+ cells. The sample consisted of naive CD8+ T cells sorted from blood. The receptors derive from a man aged 25 to 40 in good health.

J is TRBJ2-1 and V is TRBV29-1; 9 nucleotides align to TRBD1. Germline CDR1 is SQVTM and CDR2 is ANQGSEA. The CDR3 covers 15 residues. J was trimmed by 3 bases and V by 4 bases; bases with no gene match: 7. The CDR3 sequence is CSVAAPGQGYNEQFF. The DNA of the CDR3 is TGCAGCGTTGCGGCTCCGGGACAGGGCTACAATGAGCAGTTCTTC.

The chain links TRBV19 to TRBJ2-2; D is possibly TRBD2 (5 bases). Germline CDR1 and CDR2: LNHDA and SQIVND (reference sequence). The CDR3 runs 16 residues. V lost 4 bases to trimming and J lost 8 bases, with 20 bases between them. The CDR3 sequence is CASSTVLRSPGGELFF. CDR3 sequence (DNA): TGTGCCAGTAGTACAGTTTTGAGATCCCCGGGGGGGGAGCTGTTTTTT.

The rearrangement joins TRBV5-1 to TRBJ2-3, with 9 positions matching TRBD2. CDR1 and CDR2 (germline): SGHRS, YFSETQ. J gave up 1 base and V 5 bases, and 5 bases lay outside the gene matches. CDR3 length: 15 amino acids. CDR3 in DNA: TGCGCCAGCAGACCGACTAGCGGCGGCACAGATACGCAGTATTTT. It codes for CASRPTSGGTDTQYF.

This clone was observed a few times. This sample includes further DNA sequences coding for the same CDR3. The gene calls are TRBV7-9 and TRBJ1-1; 7 bases fit TRBD1. Germline assignment: CDR1 SEHNR and CDR2 FQNEAQ (reference sequence). Germline trimming cut 5 bases from V and 4 bases from J; bases unmatched to any gene: 4. This CDR3 spans 13 amino acids. In DNA form, the CDR3 reads TGTGCCAGCAGCCGTCCAGGGGGCACTGAAGCTTTCTTT. Translation: CASSRPGGTEAFF. Based on the CDR3 plus reference TRBV7-9 and TRBJ1-1, the full variable domain is DTGVSQNPRHKITKRGQNVTFRCDPISEHNRLYWYRQTLGQGPEFLTYFQNEAQLEKSRLLSDRFSAERPKGSFSTLEIQRTEQGDSAMYLCASSRPGGTEAFFGQGTRLTVV.

The J gene is TRBJ2-3, the V gene TRBV5-4, with a possible D match to TRBD2 (6 bases). Per germline, CDR1 SGHNT and CDR2 YYREEE (reference sequence). V was shortened by 3 bases and J by 4 bases, with 6 bases between the two germline ends. The CDR3 is 12 residues long. CDR3 sequence (DNA): TGTGCCAGCAGCTCGGGGGCAGATACGCAGTATTTT. This codes for CASSSGADTQYF.

This rearrangement joins TRBV9 to TRBJ2-1, with D hard to call. This CDR3 is 13 amino acids long. V was shortened by 3 bases and J by 3 bases, with 7 bases between the two germline ends. From germline, CDR1 is SGDLS and CDR2 YYNGEE. The CDR3 here is CASSGNDYNEQFF. CDR3 coding DNA: TGTGCCAGCAGCGGTAACGACTACAATGAGCAGTTCTTC. Looking up the rest from reference TRBV9 and TRBJ2-1 gives the full variable domain: DSGVTQTPKHLITATGQRVTLRCSPRSGDLSVYWYQQSLDQGLQFLIQYYNGEERAKGNILERFSAQQFPDLHSELNLSSLELGDSALYFCASSGNDYNEQFFGPGTRLTVL.

The CDR3 here is CASSLGVAGGPGTDTQYF. DNA for the CDR3: TGTGCCAGCAGTCTCGGGGTAGCGGGAGGGCCGGGCACAGATACGCAGTATTTT. The chain uses TRBV28 and TRBJ2-3, with 11 positions matching TRBD2. From germline, CDR1 is MDHEN and CDR2 SYDVKM. The CDR3 is 18 residues long. The J segment lost 1 base and the V segment lost 5 bases, leaving 11 bases of the junction unmatched.

The rearrangement joins TRBV2 to TRBJ2-2, with a possible D match to TRBD2 (6 bases). V gave up 4 bases and J gave up 2 bases, with 14 bases separating them. The germline gives CDR1 SNHLY, CDR2 FYNNEI. The CDR3 loop spans 16 amino acids. The CDR3 here is CASSVGWGGNTGELFF. DNA for the CDR3: TGTGCCAGCAGTGTTGGTTGGGGAGGAAACACCGGGGAGCTGTTTTTT. The full variable domain, completed using reference TRBV2 and TRBJ2-2, is EPEVTQTPSHQVTQMGQEVILRCVPISNHLYFYWYRQILGQKVEFLVSFYNNEISEKSEIFDDQFSVERPDGSNFTLKIRSTKLEDSAMYFCASSVGWGGNTGELFFGEGSRLTVL.

The rearrangement joins TRBV5-3 to TRBJ2-1; 10 positions agree with TRBD1. TRBV5-3 is marked as an open reading frame, function uncertain. J was trimmed by 2 bases and V by 1 base; bases with no gene match: 6. CDR3 length: 17 residues. The CDR3 spells CARSLWGTGVTYNEQFF. Here the CDR3 DNA reads TGTGCCAGAAGCTTGTGGGGGACAGGGGTGACCTACAATGAGCAGTTCTTC.

The chain carries TRBV6-6 and TRBJ2-3; D remains ambiguous. Trimming stripped 9 bases from V and 5 bases from J, with 6 bases between. Germline CDR1 and CDR2: MNHNY and SVGAGI (reference sequence). The CDR3 loop spans 10 amino acids. The CDR3 sequence is CASWGDTQYF. The CDR3 DNA reads TGTGCCAGTTGGGGAGATACGCAGTATTTT.

As concerns this clone: Other DNA variants within this sample encode the same CDR3. The V call is TRBV27, the J call TRBJ1-2; maybe TRBD1 (5 bases). CDR1 is MNHEY and CDR2 is SMNVEV in the germline V gene (reference sequence). The ends were cut back, 3 bases at V and 4 bases at J, with 12 bases in the middle. The CDR3 spans 14 residues. The CDR3 nucleotides read TGTGCCAGCAGTTTGGGGCAGGGTGGCTATGGCTACACCTTC. Translated: CASSLGQGGYGYTF.

This clone was found a few times. The rearrangement joins TRBV6-4 to TRBJ2-7; TRBD1 aligns across 7 bases. The junction had 16 bases not matched to a gene; V was cut back by 4 bases and J by 1 base. CDR3 length equals 18 residues. The V gene's germline CDR1 is MRHNA and CDR2 SNTAGT. CDR3 nucleotides: TGTGCCAGCAGTGGAGGTGGATGTTTACAGGGGCCTTCCTACGAGCAGTACTTC. Its protein product is CASSGGGCLQGPSYEQYF.

The rearrangement links TRBV6-5 to TRBJ2-1; no firm D call. Trimming left V 3 bases short and J 5 bases short, with 11 bases between. The germline CDR1 and CDR2 sequences are MNHEY and SVGAGI. CDR3 length: 14 residues. CDR3 region: CASSYGASHNEQFF. The CDR3, as DNA: TGTGCCAGCAGTTATGGTGCTTCCCACAATGAGCAGTTCTTC.

J is TRBJ2-3 and V is TRBV9; D gene uncertain. Germline CDR1 reads SGDLS; CDR2 reads YYNGEE. V was pared by 0 bases and J by 2 bases, with 22 bases between. The CDR3 has 19 residues. CDR3 protein: CASSVGGSGSFILTDTQYF. The CDR3 DNA is TGTGCCAGCAGCGTAGGTGGATCCGGATCGTTCATTCTCACAGATACGCAGTATTTT. Complete variable domain (other parts from reference TRBV9 and TRBJ2-3): DSGVTQTPKHLITATGQRVTLRCSPRSGDLSVYWYQQSLDQGLQFLIQYYNGEERAKGNILERFSAQQFPDLHSELNLSSLELGDSALYFCASSVGGSGSFILTDTQYFGPGTRLTVL.

This chain joins TRBV28 and TRBJ2-2, with 8 positions matching TRBD1. The germline gives CDR1 MDHEN, CDR2 SYDVKM. There are 18 residues in the CDR3. V was clipped by 2 bases and J by 0 bases; unmatched bases: 8. CDR3 sequence reads: CASSLKKTRGPNTGELFF. Written as DNA, the CDR3 is TGTGCCAGCAGTTTAAAGAAAACCAGGGGGCCGAACACCGGGGAGCTGTTTTTT.

This clone was recorded a few times. The J gene is TRBJ2-7, the V gene TRBV19; D is unresolved. The CDR3 is made up of 15 amino acids. Germline lookup yields CDR1 LNHDA and CDR2 SQIVND (reference sequence). Trimming cost V 1 base and J 2 bases, with 12 bases left between them. CDR3 sequence: CASSIAQESTYEQYF. Here the CDR3 DNA reads TGTGCCAGTAGTATAGCCCAGGAATCTACCTACGAGCAGTACTTC.

The chain employs TRBV7-8 and TRBJ2-7; the D gene is possibly TRBD2 (6 bases). This CDR3 has 13 amino acids. In germline, CDR1 is SGHVS, CDR2 FQNEAQ. V lost 6 bases and J 1 base, leaving 10 bases between the germline ends. The CDR3 sequence is CASRGGDSYEQYF. CDR3 DNA sequence: TGTGCCAGCAGGGGAGGAGATTCCTACGAGCAGTACTTC.

This sequence joins TRBV4-1 and TRBJ2-1; 8 positions agree with TRBD2. CDR3 length: 15 amino acids. Germline V gene lookup returns CDR1 MGHRA and CDR2 YSYEKL. With V trimmed by 0 bases and J by 9 bases, 7 bases remained unmatched. The CDR3 sequence: CASSQEPGGPGEQFF. For the CDR3, the DNA is TGCGCCAGCAGCCAAGAGCCGGGAGGGCCGGGTGAGCAGTTCTTC.

This clone appeared once. The chain carries TRBV18 and TRBJ2-7; 10 nucleotides agree with TRBD2. This CDR3 is built from 14 residues. The junction had 4 bases not matched to a gene; V was cut back by 2 bases and J by 6 bases. Germline V lookup: CDR1 KGHSH, CDR2 LQKENI. The CDR3 region is CASSPGTSAPEQYF. In DNA, the CDR3 is TGTGCCAGCTCACCAGGGACTAGCGCGCCCGAGCAGTACTTC.

The chain has TRBV9 and TRBJ2-1; the D gene could be TRBD1 or TRBD2 (7 bases each). CDR1 and CDR2 from the germline V gene are SGDLS and YYNGEE. Trimming removed 4 bases at V and 4 bases at J, with 15 bases between. The CDR3 covers 15 residues. This CDR3 is CASSPQGGLYNEQFF. The CDR3 region has the DNA TGTGCCAGCAGCCCGCAGGGGGGACTATACAATGAGCAGTTCTTC.

The chain joins TRBV7-2 to TRBJ1-2; TRBD1 aligns across 7 bases. There are 15 residues in the CDR3. The germline gives CDR1 SGHTA, CDR2 FQGNSA. The junction had 9 bases not matched to a gene; V was cut back by 0 bases and J by 8 bases. As DNA, the CDR3 is TGTGCCAGCAGCTTAGCCCCCGAGGGGGCGGGGGGCTACACCTTC. Protein product: CASSLAPEGAGGYTF.

This sequence joins TRBV19 and TRBJ2-4; the D is unclear. Trimming pared 6 bases from V and 0 bases from J, leaving 15 bases between. The CDR3 spans 16 residues. The germline CDR1 and CDR2 sequences are LNHDA and SQIVND (reference sequence). CDR3 DNA: TGTGCCAGTAGCCCAACGTCCACCCTAGCCAAAAACATTCAGTACTTC. Residues: CASSPTSTLAKNIQYF.

This chain joins TRBV28 and TRBJ2-7; 10 positions match TRBD2. Germline CDR1 reads MDHEN; CDR2 reads SYDVKM. V lost 6 bases, J lost 3 bases, and 8 bases stayed unmatched. The CDR3 consists of 15 residues. In DNA, the CDR3 is TGTGCCAGCAGCTCTAGCGGGAGAGGACTCTACGAGCAGTACTTC. Its protein is CASSSSGRGLYEQYF.

This chain uses TRBV7-9 with TRBJ2-7; unclear D gene. V dropped 5 bases and J dropped 1 base, with 18 bases sitting between them. In germline, CDR1 is SEHNR, CDR2 FQNEAQ (reference sequence). There are 16 residues in the CDR3. Written as DNA, the CDR3 is TGTGCCAGCAGCCCCCCCAACCTCCACCTTTCCTACGAGCAGTACTTC. Translated, it gives CASSPPNLHLSYEQYF.

The chain has TRBV5-1 and TRBJ2-7, with 13 bases that match TRBD2. V lost 4 bases, J lost 4 bases, and 5 bases stayed unmatched. Germline CDR1 and CDR2: SGHRS and YFSETQ. This CDR3 spans 15 amino acids. The CDR3 loop is CASSNGLAGEYEQYF. The CDR3 DNA reads TGCGCCAGCAGCAATGGACTAGCGGGAGAGTACGAGCAGTACTTC.

CDR3 residues: CASSVAFARNTIYF. CDR3 in DNA: TGTGCCAGCAGCGTAGCCTTCGCGCGAAACACCATATATTTT. This chain links TRBV9 with TRBJ1-3, with unresolved D. V shed 0 bases and J shed 5 bases, with 9 bases lying between them. This CDR3 spans 14 amino acids. Germline CDR1 and CDR2: SGDLS and YYNGEE. Full variable domain (remainder filled in from reference TRBV9 and TRBJ1-3): DSGVTQTPKHLITATGQRVTLRCSPRSGDLSVYWYQQSLDQGLQFLIQYYNGEERAKGNILERFSAQQFPDLHSELNLSSLELGDSALYFCASSVAFARNTIYFGEGSWLTVV.

The rearrangement uses TRBV6-6 and TRBJ2-7, with TRBD2 as a possible D gene (6 bases). There are 13 residues in the CDR3. V gave up 5 bases and J gave up 5 bases, with 13 bases separating them. Looked up from germline, CDR1 is MNHNY and CDR2 is SVGAGI (reference sequence). The CDR3 DNA follows: TGTGCCAGCAGTCCCGGGGAGGCGCACGAGCAGTACTTC. It codes for CASSPGEAHEQYF.

The chain couples TRBV7-8 to TRBJ2-1; 15 bases match TRBD2. V was pared by 4 bases and J by 6 bases, with 7 bases of the junction left unmatched. This CDR3 comprises 17 residues. The V gene's germline CDR1 is SGHVS and CDR2 FQNEAQ. CDR3 residues: CASSSGLAGGIGNEQFF. The CDR3 DNA is TGTGCCAGCAGCTCAGGACTAGCGGGAGGGATAGGCAATGAGCAGTTCTTC.

Only one count was recorded for this clone. V and J are TRBV28 and TRBJ2-1; a possible D gene is TRBD2 (6 bases). Trimming cost V 6 bases and J 0 bases, with 15 bases left between them. The CDR3 has 16 amino acids. Germline V gives CDR1 MDHEN, CDR2 SYDVKM. This CDR3 reads CASSRSGVNSYNEQFF. In DNA form, the CDR3 reads TGTGCCAGCAGCCGGTCGGGGGTTAACTCCTACAATGAGCAGTTCTTC.